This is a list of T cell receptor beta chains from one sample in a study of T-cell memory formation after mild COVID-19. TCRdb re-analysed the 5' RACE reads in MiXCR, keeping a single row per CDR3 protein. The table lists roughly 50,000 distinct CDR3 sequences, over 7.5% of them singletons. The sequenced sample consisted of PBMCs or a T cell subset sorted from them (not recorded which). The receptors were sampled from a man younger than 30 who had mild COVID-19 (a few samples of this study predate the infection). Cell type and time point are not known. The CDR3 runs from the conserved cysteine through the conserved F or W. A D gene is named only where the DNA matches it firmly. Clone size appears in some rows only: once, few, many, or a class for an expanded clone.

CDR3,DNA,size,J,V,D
CASSSDGNQPQHF,TGCGCCAGCAGCTCGGATGGCAATCAGCCCCAGCATTTT,few,TRBJ1-5,TRBV5-1,.
CASRRTLLEPQHF,TGTGCCAGCAGGAGGACCCTTTTGGAGCCCCAGCATTTT,.,TRBJ1-5,TRBV5-5,.
CSAARGNGENTEAFF,TGCAGTGCCGCGCGGGGAAATGGTGAGAACACTGAAGCTTTCTTT,.,TRBJ1-1,TRBV20-1,.
CSVLLGISYEQYF,TGCAGTGTCCTACTAGGGATCTCCTACGAGCAGTACTTC,many,TRBJ2-7,TRBV20-1,.
CASSSTHDRAGQFF,TGTGCCAGCAGCTCCACCCACGACAGGGCCGGGCAGTTCTTC,.,TRBJ2-1,TRBV7-3,TRBD1
CASSFWGQPQHF,TGTGCCAGCAGCTTCTGGGGTCAGCCCCAGCATTTT,.,TRBJ1-5,TRBV7-9,.
CASSLLAGQPSSYNEQFF,TGTGCCAGCAGTCTCCTAGCGGGCCAACCGAGCTCCTACAATGAGCAGTTCTTC,medium-sized,TRBJ2-1,TRBV6-5,TRBD2
CASSSVSTDTQYF,TGTGCCAGCAGTTCAGTTAGCACAGATACGCAGTATTTT,few,TRBJ2-3,TRBV12-3/TRBV12-4,.
CASITGTGLQETQYF,TGTGCCAGCATCACCGGGACAGGGCTCCAAGAGACCCAGTACTTC,.,TRBJ2-5,TRBV12-3/TRBV12-4,TRBD1
CASGESYNEQFF,TGTGCCAGCGGCGAATCCTACAATGAGCAGTTCTTC,.,TRBJ2-1,TRBV6-6,.
CASSYPGQGADTQYF,TGTGCCAGCAGCTACCCGGGACAGGGTGCAGATACGCAGTATTTT,.,TRBJ2-3,TRBV6-5,TRBD1
CSARDRAEAFF,TGCAGTGCTAGAGACAGGGCTGAAGCTTTCTTT,.,TRBJ1-1,TRBV20-1,.
CSARESGRFTDTQYF,TGCAGTGCTAGGGAGTCGGGTCGATTCACAGATACGCAGTATTTT,.,TRBJ2-3,TRBV20-1,.
CASSPGTGFFTIYF,TGTGCCAGCAGTCCCGGGACCGGGTTTTTCACCATATATTTT,many,TRBJ1-3,TRBV12-3/TRBV12-4,.
CASSYRTLGGRHF,TGTGCCAGCAGTTATAGGACCCTCGGCGGACGGCACTTC,.,TRBJ1-2,TRBV6-5,.
CASSGEGELFF,TGTGCCAGCAGTGGAGAGGGGGAGCTGTTTTTT,.,TRBJ2-2,TRBV2,.
CASIPIGTSGHTGELFF,TGTGCCAGCATCCCGATCGGGACTAGCGGGCACACCGGGGAGCTGTTTTTT,many,TRBJ2-2,TRBV6-2/TRBV6-3,TRBD2
CSARKGARMQPQHF,TGCAGTGCTAGGAAGGGGGCGCGGATGCAGCCCCAGCATTTT,.,TRBJ1-5,TRBV20-1,TRBD1
CAISDSGLRSEQYF,TGTGCCATCAGTGACTCCGGCCTCCGCTCCGAGCAGTACTTC,.,TRBJ2-7,TRBV10-3,.
CATNPGQYFSGANVLTF,TGCGCCACCAACCCGGGACAGTACTTCTCTGGGGCCAACGTCCTGACTTTC,.,TRBJ2-6,TRBV5-1,TRBD1
CASSAIKLAGAGDTQYF,TGTGCCAGCAGCGCGATCAAGTTAGCGGGGGCGGGGGATACGCAGTATTTT,.,TRBJ2-3,TRBV9,TRBD2
CASSSDRTPAPPLHF,TGTGCCAGCAGTTCAGACAGGACCCCAGCTCCACCCCTCCACTTT,.,TRBJ1-6,TRBV27,.
CASSFHHTSGGATDTQYF,TGTGCCAGCAGTTTCCACCATACTAGCGGGGGGGCCACAGATACGCAGTATTTT,.,TRBJ2-3,TRBV28,TRBD2
CASSLQGMNTEAFF,TGTGCCAGCAGCTTACAGGGCATGAACACTGAAGCTTTCTTT,few,TRBJ1-1,TRBV7-9,.
CSVEGGGGGYTF,TGCAGCGTTGAAGGCGGAGGAGGTGGCTACACCTTC,many,TRBJ1-2,TRBV29-1,.
CASSLLGALETQYF,TGCGCCAGCAGCTTACTGGGGGCGTTGGAGACCCAGTACTTC,medium-sized,TRBJ2-5,TRBV5-1,.
CSVPGQGAYEQYF,TGCAGCGTACCGGGACAGGGGGCCTACGAGCAGTACTTC,many,TRBJ2-7,TRBV29-1,TRBD1